What follows describes a single T cell receptor (beta chain). The V gene's germline CDR1 is LGHNA and CDR2 YSLEER. The CDR3 covers 15 residues. The V and J ends lost 0 bases and 6 bases, in that order; junction bases with no gene match: 4. Treatment indicated: oral pan-JAK inhibitor, 5-10 mg twice daily. As part of sample collection, lesional scalp punch biopsies and peripheral blood were taken from alopecia areata patients. Sorted populations comprised CD4+ and CD8+ T cells obtained from PBMCs. This sample stems from a study of CD8+ T cells in alopecia areata. In the study overall: Severity of treated patients was scored by affected scalp percentage.

Following RNA extraction, reverse transcription yielded cDNA that acted as the sequencing template. The repertoire was sequenced with immunoSEQ multiplex PCR; TCRdb's copy has only in-frame clones and lacks some. The sample carries around 300,000 clones, about three fifths recorded once. This TCR was recovered from a human donor with alopecia areata. The sequences come from CD4+ T cells sorted from blood, collected between weeks 51 and 52, from a patient treated with tofacitinib. The V call is TRBV4-3, the J call TRBJ2-2; 7 bases agree with TRBD1. The CDR3 nucleotides read TGCGCCAGCAGCCAAGATTGGCAGGGGGCCGGGGAGCTGTTTTTT. It specifies CASSQDWQGAGELFF.